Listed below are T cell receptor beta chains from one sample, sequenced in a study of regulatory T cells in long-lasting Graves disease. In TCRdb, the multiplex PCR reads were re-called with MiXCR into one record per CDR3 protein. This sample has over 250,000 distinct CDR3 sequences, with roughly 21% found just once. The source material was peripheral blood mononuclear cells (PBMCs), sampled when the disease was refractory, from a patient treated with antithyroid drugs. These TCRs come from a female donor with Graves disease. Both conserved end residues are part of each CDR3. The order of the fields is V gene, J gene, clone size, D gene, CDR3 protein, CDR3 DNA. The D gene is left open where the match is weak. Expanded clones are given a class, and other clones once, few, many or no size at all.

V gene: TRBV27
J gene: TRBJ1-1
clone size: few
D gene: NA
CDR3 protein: CASSPLGGYPTEAFF
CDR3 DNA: TGTGCCAGCAGTCCCCTCGGGGGGTACCCCACTGAAGCTTTCTTT

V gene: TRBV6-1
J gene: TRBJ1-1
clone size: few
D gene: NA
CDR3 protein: CASRHTGEEAFF
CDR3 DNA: TGTGCCAGCAGGCACACCGGCGAGGAAGCTTTCTTT

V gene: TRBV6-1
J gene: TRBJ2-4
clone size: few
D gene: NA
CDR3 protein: CASSRMAKNIQYF
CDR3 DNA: TGTGCCAGCAGTCGGATGGCCAAAAACATTCAGTACTTC

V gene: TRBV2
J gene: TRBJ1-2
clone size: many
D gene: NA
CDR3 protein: CASSEADWESRVDYGYTF
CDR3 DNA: TGTGCCAGCAGTGAAGCAGACTGGGAGTCCCGGGTTGACTATGGCTACACCTTC

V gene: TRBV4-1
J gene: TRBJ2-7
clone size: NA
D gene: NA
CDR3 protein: CASSQVRGGGYEQYF
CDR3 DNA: TGCGCCAGCAGCCAAGTGAGGGGGGGGGGCTACGAGCAGTACTTC

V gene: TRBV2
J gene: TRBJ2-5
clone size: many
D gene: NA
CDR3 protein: CASIGTWDPTGETQYF
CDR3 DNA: TGTGCCAGCATTGGAACTTGGGACCCAACGGGGGAGACCCAGTACTTC

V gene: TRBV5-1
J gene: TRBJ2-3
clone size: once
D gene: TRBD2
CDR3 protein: CASSLTSGITDTQYF
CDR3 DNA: TGCGCCAGCAGCTTGACTAGCGGGATAACAGATACGCAGTATTTT

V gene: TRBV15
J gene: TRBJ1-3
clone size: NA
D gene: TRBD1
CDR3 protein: CATRQGGARGNTIYF
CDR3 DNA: TGTGCCACCCGACAAGGGGGCGCGCGGGGAAACACCATATATTTT

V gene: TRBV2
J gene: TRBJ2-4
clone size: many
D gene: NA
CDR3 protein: CASTMDVTLKNIQYF
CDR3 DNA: TGTGCCAGCACAATGGATGTCACCCTCAAAAACATTCAGTACTTC

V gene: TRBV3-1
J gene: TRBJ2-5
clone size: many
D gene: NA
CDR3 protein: CASSQDIRKEETQYF
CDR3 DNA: TGTGCCAGCAGCCAAGATATTCGAAAGGAAGAGACCCAGTACTTC

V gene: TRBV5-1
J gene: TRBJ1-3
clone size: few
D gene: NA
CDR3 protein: CASFDSGNTIYF
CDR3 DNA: TGCGCCAGCTTCGACTCAGGAAACACCATATATTTT

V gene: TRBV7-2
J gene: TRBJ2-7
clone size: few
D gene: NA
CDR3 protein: CASSLARNSYEQYF
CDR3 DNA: TGTGCCAGCAGCTTAGCGCGGAACTCCTACGAGCAGTACTTC

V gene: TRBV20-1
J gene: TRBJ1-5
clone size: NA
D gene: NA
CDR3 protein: CSASRDAGGNQPQHF
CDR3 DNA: TGCAGTGCTAGCCGGGACGCTGGGGGCAATCAGCCCCAGCATTTT

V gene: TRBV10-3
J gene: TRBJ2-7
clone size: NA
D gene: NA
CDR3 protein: CAISKPEPPYEQYF
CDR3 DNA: TGTGCCATCAGTAAGCCGGAACCGCCTTACGAGCAGTACTTC

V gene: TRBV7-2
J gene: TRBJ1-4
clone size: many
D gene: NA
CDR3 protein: CASSLVTPSDEKLFF
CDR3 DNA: TGTGCCAGCAGCTTAGTCACCCCATCTGATGAAAAACTGTTTTTT

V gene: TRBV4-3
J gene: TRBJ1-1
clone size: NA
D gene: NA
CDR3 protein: CASSPQVHTEAFF
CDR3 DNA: TGCGCCAGCAGCCCCCAGGTCCACACTGAAGCTTTCTTT

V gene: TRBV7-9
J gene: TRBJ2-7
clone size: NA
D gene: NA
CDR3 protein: CASSPDGRGQYF
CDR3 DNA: TGTGCCAGCAGCCCAGACGGACGCGGGCAGTACTTC

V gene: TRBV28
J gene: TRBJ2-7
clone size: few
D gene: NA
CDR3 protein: CASSRPLGGLGDEQYF
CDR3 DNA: TGTGCCAGCAGTCGCCCCCTTGGCGGGCTCGGGGACGAGCAGTACTTC

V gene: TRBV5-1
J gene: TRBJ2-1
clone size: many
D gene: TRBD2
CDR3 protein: CASSLAGGDNEQFF
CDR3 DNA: TGCGCCAGCAGCTTGGCGGGAGGGGACAATGAGCAGTTCTTC

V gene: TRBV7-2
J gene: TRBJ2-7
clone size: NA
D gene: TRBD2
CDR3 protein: CASSFGLAGNLYEQYF
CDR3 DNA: TGTGCCAGCAGTTTCGGACTAGCGGGAAACCTCTACGAGCAGTACTTC

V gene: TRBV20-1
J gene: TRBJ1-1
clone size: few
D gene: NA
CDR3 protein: CSARDWANLMNTEAFF
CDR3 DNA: TGCAGTGCTAGAGATTGGGCTAACCTAATGAACACTGAAGCTTTCTTT

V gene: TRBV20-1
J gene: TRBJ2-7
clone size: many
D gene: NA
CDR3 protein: CSARDMYSAEQYF
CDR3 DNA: TGCAGTGCTAGAGATATGTATTCCGCCGAGCAGTACTTC

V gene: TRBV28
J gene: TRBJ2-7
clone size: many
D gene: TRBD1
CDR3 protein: CASSHGTGDNEQYF
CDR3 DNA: TGTGCCAGCAGTCACGGGACAGGGGATAACGAGCAGTACTTC

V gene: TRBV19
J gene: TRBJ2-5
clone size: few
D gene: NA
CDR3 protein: CASSEIPFRGFEEETQYF
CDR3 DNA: TGTGCCAGTAGCGAAATTCCTTTCCGCGGGTTTGAAGAAGAGACCCAGTACTTC

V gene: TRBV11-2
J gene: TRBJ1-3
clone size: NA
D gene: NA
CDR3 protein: CASSRWGAGNTIYF
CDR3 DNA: TGTGCCAGCAGCCGTTGGGGGGCTGGAAACACCATATATTTT

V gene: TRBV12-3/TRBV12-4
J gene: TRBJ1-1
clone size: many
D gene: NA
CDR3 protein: CANTPVNTGNTEAFF
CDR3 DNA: TGTGCCAACACCCCCGTGAACACCGGGAACACTGAAGCTTTCTTT

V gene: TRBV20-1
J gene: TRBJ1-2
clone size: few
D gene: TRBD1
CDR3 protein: CSAMTGEDFHYGYTF
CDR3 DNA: TGCAGTGCTATGACAGGGGAGGATTTTCACTATGGCTACACCTTC

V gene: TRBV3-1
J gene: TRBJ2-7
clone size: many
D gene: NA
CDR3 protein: CASSLSGLGREQYF
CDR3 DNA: TGTGCCAGCAGCCTCTCGGGGTTGGGACGCGAGCAGTACTTC

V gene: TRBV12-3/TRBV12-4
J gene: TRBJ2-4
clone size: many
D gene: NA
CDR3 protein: CASSSLGSPKNIQYF
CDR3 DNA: TGTGCCAGCAGCAGTCTCGGGAGCCCCAAAAACATTCAGTACTTC

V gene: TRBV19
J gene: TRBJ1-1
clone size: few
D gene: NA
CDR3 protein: CASRAGVNTEAFF
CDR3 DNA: TGTGCCAGTCGTGCGGGGGTGAACACTGAAGCTTTCTTT

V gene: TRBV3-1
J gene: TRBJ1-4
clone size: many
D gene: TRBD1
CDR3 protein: CASSQETGKRGRKLFF
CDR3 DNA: TGTGCCAGCAGCCAAGAGACAGGGAAAAGAGGCCGAAAACTGTTTTTT

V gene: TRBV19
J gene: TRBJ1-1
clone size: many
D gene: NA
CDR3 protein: CASSMRGQGNTEAFF
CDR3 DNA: TGTGCCAGTAGTATGAGGGGCCAGGGGAACACTGAAGCTTTCTTT

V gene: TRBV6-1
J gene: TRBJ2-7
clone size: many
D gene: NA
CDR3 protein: CASSDGYEQYF
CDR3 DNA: TGTGCCAGCAGTGACGGGTACGAGCAGTACTTC

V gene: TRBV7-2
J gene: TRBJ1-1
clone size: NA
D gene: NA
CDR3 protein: CASSLVKDTEAFF
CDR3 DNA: TGTGCCAGCAGCTTGGTGAAGGACACTGAAGCTTTCTTT

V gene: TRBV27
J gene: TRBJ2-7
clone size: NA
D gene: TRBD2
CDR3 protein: CASRSGGASYEQYF
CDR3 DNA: TGTGCCAGCAGATCCGGGGGGGCATCCTACGAGCAGTACTTC

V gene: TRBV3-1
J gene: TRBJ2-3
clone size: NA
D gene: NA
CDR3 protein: CASSQGGVNTQYF
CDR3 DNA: TGTGCCAGCAGCCAAGGAGGGGTTAATACGCAGTATTTT

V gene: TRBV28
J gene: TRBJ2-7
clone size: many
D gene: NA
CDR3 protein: CASSTPPGSPLYEQYF
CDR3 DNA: TGTGCCAGCAGTACCCCGCCGGGTAGTCCGCTCTACGAGCAGTACTTC

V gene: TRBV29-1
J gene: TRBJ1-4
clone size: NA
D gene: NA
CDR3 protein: CSVTGAGEEKLFF
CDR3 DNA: TGCAGCGTTACAGGTGCGGGAGAAGAAAAACTGTTTTTT

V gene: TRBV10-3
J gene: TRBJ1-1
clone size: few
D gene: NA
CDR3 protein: CAISESGSSTEAFF
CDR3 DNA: TGTGCCATCAGTGAGTCAGGGTCAAGCACTGAAGCTTTCTTT

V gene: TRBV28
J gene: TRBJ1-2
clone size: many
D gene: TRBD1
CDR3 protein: CASSSGTGGYTF
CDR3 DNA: TGTGCCAGCAGCTCCGGGACAGGGGGCTACACCTTC

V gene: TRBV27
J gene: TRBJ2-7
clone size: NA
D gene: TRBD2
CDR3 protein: CASSFAGVTSYEQYF
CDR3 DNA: TGTGCCAGCAGTTTTGCGGGAGTGACCTCCTACGAGCAGTACTTC

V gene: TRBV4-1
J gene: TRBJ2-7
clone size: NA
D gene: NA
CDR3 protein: CASSSTTSSSYEQYF
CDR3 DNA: TGCGCCAGCAGCTCGACCACATCTAGCTCCTACGAGCAGTACTTC

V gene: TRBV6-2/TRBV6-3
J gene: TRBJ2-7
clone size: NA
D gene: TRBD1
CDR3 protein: CASSYSTGYVNEQYF
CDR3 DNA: TGTGCCAGCAGTTACTCGACAGGGTATGTGAACGAGCAGTACTTC

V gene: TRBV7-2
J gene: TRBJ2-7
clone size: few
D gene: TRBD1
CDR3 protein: CASSLVRDSRYEQYF
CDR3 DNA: TGTGCCAGCAGCTTAGTAAGGGACAGTCGGTACGAGCAGTACTTC

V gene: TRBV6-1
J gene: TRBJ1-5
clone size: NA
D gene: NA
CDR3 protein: CASSEKKRGGQPQHF
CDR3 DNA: TGTGCCAGCAGTGAAAAGAAAAGGGGCGGACAGCCCCAGCATTTT

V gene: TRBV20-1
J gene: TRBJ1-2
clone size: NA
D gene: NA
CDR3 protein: CSATTEGRSPGGYTF
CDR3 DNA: TGCAGTGCCACTACGGAGGGCAGGTCTCCGGGTGGCTACACCTTC

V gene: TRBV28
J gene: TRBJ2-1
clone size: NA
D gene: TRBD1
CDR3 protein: CASSSYRGALNEQFF
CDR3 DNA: TGTGCCAGCAGCTCATACAGGGGTGCCCTAAATGAGCAGTTCTTC

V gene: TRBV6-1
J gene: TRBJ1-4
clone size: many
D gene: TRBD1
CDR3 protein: CASTRNRQGRDEKLFF
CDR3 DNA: TGTGCCAGCACCCGCAACCGACAGGGCCGCGATGAAAAACTGTTTTTT

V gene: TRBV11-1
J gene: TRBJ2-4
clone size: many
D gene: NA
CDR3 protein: CASSPGGAKNIQYF
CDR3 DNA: TGTGCCAGCAGCCCAGGCGGGGCCAAAAACATTCAGTACTTC